A single sample is the source of the 15 T cell receptor beta chains below, sequenced in a study of blood T cell repertoires in COVID-19. Clones were sequenced by immunoSEQ multiplex PCR, and TCRdb holds only the in-frame ones, with some missing. The sample consists of 200,000 to 250,000 clones, roughly 89% of them appearing once. Sequencing was carried out using PBMCs or T cells enriched from blood (not recorded which). These receptors originate from a woman between 40 and 55 years old with acute COVID-19.

V and J are TRBV18 and TRBJ1-2; the match to TRBD1 covers 7 bases. The germline V gene has CDR1 KGHSH and CDR2 LQKENI. This CDR3 has 14 residues. Trimming at V came to 1 base and at J to 2 bases, leaving 1 base not matched to a gene. CDR3 in DNA: TGTGCCAGCTCACCACTGACAGGGAACTATGGCTACACCTTC. It is translated as CASSPLTGNYGYTF.

The CDR3 loop is CASSVEGWRHNEQFF. In DNA form, the CDR3 reads TGTGCCAGCAGCGTTGAGGGCTGGAGGCACAATGAGCAGTTCTTC. This chain joins TRBV9 and TRBJ2-1, with D possibly TRBD2 on 5 matching bases. The CDR3 consists of 15 residues. Trimming shortened V by 2 bases and J by 5 bases, and 14 bases separated the two germline ends. In germline, CDR1 is SGDLS, CDR2 YYNGEE.

V is TRBV5-1 and J is TRBJ1-2; D gene ambiguous. This CDR3 region has 14 residues. V was pared by 1 base and J by 4 bases, with 11 bases between. Per the germline V gene, CDR1 is SGHRS and CDR2 is YFSETQ. The CDR3 bases are TGCGCCAGCAGCTTGAACAGTGCTCTCTATGGCTACACCTTC. This translates into CASSLNSALYGYTF.

The chain recombines TRBV2 with TRBJ1-2; maybe TRBD1 (6 bases). Trimming shortened V by 2 bases and J by 8 bases, and 21 bases separated the two germline ends. Germline-derived CDR1 and CDR2 are SNHLY and FYNNEI. This CDR3 has 16 residues. Written as DNA, the CDR3 is TGTGCCAGCAGTGAATCCCGGGACAAGTTCCGCGGGGGCTACACCTTC. The encoded protein is CASSESRDKFRGGYTF.

The chain combines TRBV5-4 with TRBJ2-5; 7 positions agree with TRBD2. Germline loops: CDR1 SGHNT, CDR2 YYREEE (reference sequence). V shed 4 bases and J 4 bases; nucleotides not matched to a gene: 10. The CDR3 has 15 residues. The DNA of the CDR3 is TGTGCCAGCAGCCCACGATTGGGGAGGGGAGAGACCCAGTACTTC. This translates into CASSPRLGRGETQYF.

The chain uses TRBV12-5 and TRBJ1-5; TRBD1 aligns across 7 bases. Germline CDR1 and CDR2: LGHNT and FRNRAP. The J segment lost 4 bases and the V segment lost 6 bases, leaving 6 bases of the junction unmatched. There are 14 residues in the CDR3. The CDR3, as DNA: TGTGCTAGTGGACCGGGACAGTATAATCAGCCCCAGCATTTT. Its protein product is CASGPGQYNQPQHF.

CDR3 amino acids: CASSSYSGTGIAYNSPLHF. The CDR3 bases are TGTGCCAGCAGCTCCTACTCCGGGACAGGGATTGCCTATAATTCACCCCTCCACTTT. The rearrangement uses TRBV7-3 and TRBJ1-6, with 9 bases fitting TRBD1. Trimming cost V 4 bases and J 2 bases; bases outside gene matches: 12. Per germline, CDR1 SGHTA and CDR2 FQGTGA. CDR3 size: 19 residues.

This chain joins TRBV5-1 and TRBJ1-1, with TRBD1 matching 8 bases. This CDR3 spans 17 amino acids. With 5 bases clipped from V and 0 bases from J, the junction kept 12 bases outside the gene matches. The germline CDR1 and CDR2 sequences are SGHRS and YFSETQ. The CDR3 protein is CASSSGGAGSMNTEAFF. The DNA of the CDR3 is TGCGCCAGCAGTTCAGGGGGCGCGGGCTCAATGAACACTGAAGCTTTCTTT.

The chain couples TRBV19 to TRBJ1-2; 8 nucleotides line up with TRBD1. CDR3 length: 14 residues. After removal of 5 bases from V and 4 bases from J, the junction contained 6 bases not matched to a gene. The germline V gene encodes CDR1 LNHDA and CDR2 SQIVND (reference sequence). CDR3 bases: TGTGCCAGTAGTCCCTCGACAGGGGTCTATGGCTACACCTTC. This sequence encodes CASSPSTGVYGYTF.

The chain employs TRBV7-8 and TRBJ1-1, with a possible D match to TRBD1 (5 bases). Germline V gives CDR1 SGHVS, CDR2 FQNEAQ. The CDR3 length is 16 residues. V was shortened by 0 bases and J by 1 base, with 12 bases between the two germline ends. CDR3 protein: CASSLAGQVRNTEAFF. The CDR3 DNA follows: TGTGCCAGCAGCTTAGCGGGGCAAGTGAGGAACACTGAAGCTTTCTTT.

This chain joins TRBV9 and TRBJ1-2; 7 bases map to TRBD1. The CDR3 totals 18 residues. With 0 bases clipped from V and 6 bases from J, the junction kept 17 bases outside the gene matches. Germline-derived CDR1 and CDR2 are SGDLS and YYNGEE. CDR3: CASSVDRGRQGITDGYTF. In DNA form, the CDR3 reads TGTGCCAGCAGCGTAGATAGGGGGAGACAGGGTATTACGGATGGCTACACCTTC.

The V gene is TRBV4-1, the J gene TRBJ1-4; weak D call: TRBD1 (6 bases). Germline loops: CDR1 MGHRA, CDR2 YSYEKL. The CDR3 length is 17 residues. V was clipped by 6 bases and J by 0 bases, with 17 bases between them. For the CDR3, the DNA is TGCGCCAGCAGTCCTAGTAGGGGGGGCGCAACTAATGAAAAACTGTTTTTT. This translates into CASSPSRGGATNEKLFF.

In this sample, this clone turned up a few times. CDR3 sequence (DNA): TGTGCCAGCAGTCGGGACAGACCCACAGATACGCAGTATTTT. It encodes CASSRDRPTDTQYF. The chain joins TRBV6-5 to TRBJ2-3, with 7 bases aligning to TRBD1. V lost 5 bases and J lost 2; bases outside the gene matches: 4. Germline V CDR1 and CDR2: MNHEY, SVGAGI. CDR3 length: 14 amino acids.

The rearrangement joins TRBV6-1 to TRBJ1-2; D possibly corresponds to TRBD1 (5 bases). Germline V gene lookup returns CDR1 MNHNS and CDR2 SASEGT. The CDR3 runs to 14 residues. V was pared by 0 bases and J by 4 bases, with 9 bases between. CDR3 sequence: CASSEAGGLYGYTF. For the CDR3, the DNA is TGTGCCAGCAGTGAAGCGGGGGGACTCTATGGCTACACCTTC.

This rearrangement joins TRBV9 to TRBJ1-2, with 8 bases identical to TRBD1. This CDR3 has 14 residues. V gave up 0 bases and J gave up 5 bases; unmatched junction bases: 3. Germline loops: CDR1 SGDLS, CDR2 YYNGEE. The CDR3 nucleotides read TGTGCCAGCAGCGTAGGGACAGGGTCTTATGGCTACACCTTC. Amino acids: CASSVGTGSYGYTF.